Listed below are T cell receptor beta chains from one sample, sequenced in a study of blood T cell repertoires in COVID-19. Profiled with immunoSEQ multiplex PCR; TCRdb holds only in-frame clones, not every one. The sample holds roughly 63,000 clones, 65% to 75% seen once. The sequenced material came from peripheral blood. The receptors originated from a woman of 80 years or more with acute or convalescent COVID-19. Both conserved end residues are part of each CDR3. A D gene is named only where the DNA matches it firmly.

V gene	D gene	J gene	CDR3 protein
TRBV11-2	NA	TRBJ2-3	CASSFRLVATQYF
TRBV28	NA	TRBJ2-1	CASSPGGGHEQFF
TRBV11-3	TRBD2	TRBJ2-2	CASSLAPGLAEYTGELFF
TRBV10-2	NA	TRBJ2-7	CASGRLYLKFYEQYF
TRBV11-3	NA	TRBJ2-1	CASSWAGTTYNEQFF
TRBV28	TRBD1	TRBJ2-5	CASSLQGARETQYF
TRBV19	NA	TRBJ2-3	CASSIGQLTDTQYF
TRBV11-2	TRBD1	TRBJ1-5	CASSLVGQLNQPQHF
TRBV6-5	NA	TRBJ1-2	CASSPIANYGYTF
TRBV7-8	NA	TRBJ2-3	CASSFRDLTDTQYF
TRBV9	TRBD2	TRBJ2-1	CASSSGTSGVNEQFF
TRBV4-1	TRBD1	TRBJ2-7	CASSQDGRDRGINEQYF
TRBV4-1	TRBD1	TRBJ1-5	CASSLNRGNQPQHF
TRBV24-1	NA	TRBJ1-5	CATSENRGYSNQPQHF
TRBV19	NA	TRBJ1-2	CASSIAEGSYGYTF
TRBV11-2	TRBD2	TRBJ2-3	CASSSLAGAGTQYF
TRBV6-5	TRBD2	TRBJ2-6	CASTRLATGANVLTF
TRBV7-2	NA	TRBJ2-7	CASSLVEGPYEQYF
TRBV19	TRBD2	TRBJ2-3	CASSIGRGLSTDTQYF
TRBV19	TRBD2	TRBJ2-3	CASGTSGRSTDTQYF
TRBV7-2	NA	TRBJ2-2	CASSPGGELFF
TRBV5-4	TRBD2	TRBJ2-1	CASSPGPTSGLYNEQFF
TRBV5-1	NA	TRBJ2-2	CASKITVADTGELFF
TRBV6-1	TRBD1	TRBJ1-4	CASSDRGANEKLFF
TRBV7-9	TRBD1	TRBJ2-7	CASSFEQGTYEQYF
TRBV5-3	TRBD1	TRBJ2-7	CARSARGGHSPESQYF
TRBV11-3	TRBD2	TRBJ2-3	CASSLRTSAYTDTQYF
TRBV19	NA	TRBJ1-5	CASSTTASNQPQHF
TRBV6-2/TRBV6-3	NA	TRBJ2-1	CASSYGASDQNPDEQFF
TRBV28	TRBD1	TRBJ1-3	CASRPGTGGIGNTIYF
TRBV19	TRBD2	TRBJ2-2	CASSIGGLAANTGELFF
TRBV5-1	NA	TRBJ2-1	CASSKSPYNEQFF
TRBV6-5	NA	TRBJ1-1	CASNQAGSEAFF
TRBV28	NA	TRBJ1-6	CASSFGIKRRESPLHF
TRBV19	NA	TRBJ1-3	CASSPRRGQTGNTIYF
TRBV18	NA	TRBJ2-7	CASSPPSRQGYEQYF
TRBV29-1	TRBD2	TRBJ2-7	CSVAGGAMYEQYF
TRBV28	NA	TRBJ1-3	CASSLPGGSGNTIYF
TRBV29-1	TRBD1	TRBJ2-7	CSVGQGYDEQYF
TRBV5-1	NA	TRBJ2-2	CASTGDSGELFF
TRBV2	TRBD1	TRBJ2-2	CARGQGFVGTGELFF
TRBV3-1/TRBV3-2	TRBD1	TRBJ1-2	CASTRGAGIYGYTF
TRBV6-6	NA	TRBJ2-7	CASTPPGAYEQYF
TRBV19	TRBD1	TRBJ2-1	CASTTDRGLYNEQFF
TRBV4-3	TRBD2	TRBJ2-4	CASSQDPGTSGRENIQYF
TRBV6-5	NA	TRBJ1-5	CASASGGESNQPQHF
TRBV15	NA	TRBJ2-5	CATSRDATEETQYF
TRBV10-3	NA	TRBJ2-2	CAISEPTRGTGELFF
TRBV7-2	TRBD2	TRBJ2-1	CASTKMRLAGNNEQFF
TRBV6-1	TRBD2	TRBJ2-1	CASSERTPGLAGFNEQFF